Below, 10 T cell receptor beta chains from the same sample are listed, as sequenced in a study of shared clonotypes between healthy human individuals. TCRdb's table, derived via immunoSEQ multiplex PCR, lists solely in-frame clones and lacks some. Of 2.3 million or so clones in the sample, approximately 93% were seen once. Sequenced input: naive CD4+ T cells from PBMCs. Specified subset: CD45RA+ positively selected. The receptors here all came from a man younger than 30 in good health. Some clones in this sample may be carry-over from other donors' samples.

This clone was counted a few times. This chain joins TRBV29-1 and TRBJ1-1; possibly TRBD1 for D (5 bases). The germline CDR1 and CDR2 sequences are SQVTM and ANQGSEA. Trimming removed 1 base at V and 4 bases at J, with 10 bases between. CDR3 length: 13 residues. In DNA, the CDR3 is TGCAGCGTTGAAGTCAGGGAGGGCACTGAAGCTTTCTTT. Translated: CSVEVREGTEAFF.

This chain connects TRBV27 to TRBJ2-5; D is perhaps TRBD1 (6 bases). V was pared by 0 bases and J by 4 bases, with 21 bases between. The V gene's germline CDR1 is MNHEY and CDR2 SMNVEV (reference sequence). The CDR3 extends over 18 amino acids. CDR3 DNA sequence: TGTGCCAGCAGTTTATCCTACTCACTAGGGGGTGGGGCAGAGACCCAGTACTTC. Amino acids: CASSLSYSLGGGAETQYF.

In the case of this clone: This sample includes further DNA sequences coding for the same CDR3. The chain joins TRBV5-1 to TRBJ2-7, with 7 bases identical to TRBD1. V trimming: 0 bases; J trimming: 2 bases; junction bases outside the gene matches: 5. Germline lookup yields CDR1 SGHRS and CDR2 YFSETQ. The CDR3 spans 15 residues. CDR3 in amino acids: CASSLVPGGTYEQYF. The CDR3 region has the DNA TGCGCCAGCAGCTTGGTTCCAGGGGGAACCTACGAGCAGTACTTC.

The chain carries TRBV19 and TRBJ2-1; D is uncertain. Trimming removed 5 bases from V and 6 bases from J, with 8 bases in between. This CDR3 spans 12 amino acids. Germline CDR1 LNHDA, CDR2 SQIVND (reference sequence). CDR3 protein: CASSQSGNEQFF. CDR3 DNA sequence: TGTGCCAGTAGTCAGTCAGGCAATGAGCAGTTCTTC.

The V call is TRBV7-9, the J call TRBJ2-5, with D perhaps given as TRBD1 or TRBD2 (6 bases each). Germline-derived CDR1 and CDR2 are SEHNR and FQNEAQ (reference sequence). The germline V and J ends were trimmed by 5 bases and 5 bases, with 21 bases remaining between them. The CDR3 consists of 16 residues. CDR3 DNA sequence: TGTGCCAGCAGCCCTCTCCGGAGGGGGGTTCGGGAGACCCAGTACTTC. It translates to CASSPLRRGVRETQYF.

The chain has TRBV5-1 and TRBJ2-3; D unclear. Per germline, CDR1 SGHRS and CDR2 YFSETQ. The CDR3 loop spans 13 amino acids. Trimming shortened V by 4 bases and J by 6 bases, and 12 bases separated the two germline ends. CDR3 nucleotide sequence: TGCGCCAGCAGCCCCCCCCACGGGGATACGCAGTATTTT. This translates into CASSPPHGDTQYF. The complete variable domain, with remaining parts taken from reference TRBV5-1 and TRBJ2-3, reads KAGVTQTPRYLIKTRGQQVTLSCSPISGHRSVSWYQQTPGQGLQFLFEYFSETQRNKGNFPGRFSGRQFSNSRSEMNVSTLELGDSALYLCASSPPHGDTQYFGPGTRLTVL.

This chain connects TRBV23-1 to TRBJ2-5; possibly TRBD2 for D (5 bases). TRBV23-1 is designated an ORF whose function remains uncertain. The CDR3 covers 16 residues. V lost 4 bases, J lost 5 bases, and 20 bases lay in between. CDR3 DNA: TGCGCCAGCAGTCGGCCGGGGAGCACTCGAGGGGAGACCCAGTACTTC. It codes for CASSRPGSTRGETQYF.

Comments on this clone: The sample holds other DNA sequences that translate to the same CDR3. This sequence joins TRBV7-2 and TRBJ2-3; the D gene is possibly TRBD1 (5 bases). CDR3 length equals 14 residues. Germline loops: CDR1 SGHTA, CDR2 FQGNSA. V dropped 0 bases and J dropped 1 base, with 5 bases sitting between them. The CDR3 region has the DNA TGTGCCAGCAGCTTAGCGGGGCGCACAGATACGCAGTATTTT. The encoded protein is CASSLAGRTDTQYF.

V and J are TRBV7-9 and TRBJ2-7; D is perhaps TRBD1 or TRBD2 (5 bases each). This CDR3 spans 15 amino acids. In germline, CDR1 is SEHNR, CDR2 FQNEAQ (reference sequence). V lost 4 bases and J 6 bases, leaving 19 bases between the germline ends. The CDR3, as DNA: TGTGCCAGCAGCTATACCGGGACCCTTGGGGGCGAGCAGTACTTC. The encoded protein is CASSYTGTLGGEQYF.

CDR3 sequence: CASSPRASTEAFF. Written as DNA, the CDR3 is TGTGCCAGCAGCCCCCGGGCGAGCACTGAAGCTTTCTTT. The genes are TRBV7-8 and TRBJ1-1; D is ambiguous. The length of the CDR3 is 13 residues. Germline V gene data show CDR1 as SGHVS and CDR2 as FQNEAQ. Trimming removed 5 bases from V and 4 bases from J, with 11 bases in between.